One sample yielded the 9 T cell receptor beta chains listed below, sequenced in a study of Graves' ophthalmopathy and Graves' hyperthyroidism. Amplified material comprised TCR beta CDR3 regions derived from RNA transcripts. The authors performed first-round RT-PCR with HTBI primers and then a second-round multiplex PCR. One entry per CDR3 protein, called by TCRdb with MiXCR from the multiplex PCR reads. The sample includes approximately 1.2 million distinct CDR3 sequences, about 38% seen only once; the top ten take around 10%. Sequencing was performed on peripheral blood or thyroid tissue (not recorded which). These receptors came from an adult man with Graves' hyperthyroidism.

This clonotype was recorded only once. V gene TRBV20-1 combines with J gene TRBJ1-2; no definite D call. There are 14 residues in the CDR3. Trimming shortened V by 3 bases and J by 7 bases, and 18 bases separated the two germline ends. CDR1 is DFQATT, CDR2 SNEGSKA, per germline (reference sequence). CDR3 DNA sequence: TGCAGTGCTAGCCCCGGCGGGGAGGGCCTTGGCTACACCTTC. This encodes CSASPGGEGLGYTF.

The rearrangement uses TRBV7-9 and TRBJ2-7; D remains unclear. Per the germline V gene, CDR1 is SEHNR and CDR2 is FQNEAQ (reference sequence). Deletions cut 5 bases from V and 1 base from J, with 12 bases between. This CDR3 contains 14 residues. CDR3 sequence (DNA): TGTGCCAGCAGCCCTTTGCTCGAATCCTACGAGCAGTACTTC. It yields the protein CASSPLLESYEQYF.

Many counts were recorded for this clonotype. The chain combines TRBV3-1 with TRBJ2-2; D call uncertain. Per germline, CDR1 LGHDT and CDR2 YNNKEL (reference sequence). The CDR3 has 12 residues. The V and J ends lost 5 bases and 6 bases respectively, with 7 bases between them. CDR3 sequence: CASSIVSGELFF. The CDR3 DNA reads TGTGCCAGCAGCATAGTGTCCGGGGAGCTGTTTTTT. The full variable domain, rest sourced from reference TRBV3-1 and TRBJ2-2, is DTAVSQTPKYLVTQMGNDKSIKCEQNLGHDTMYWYKQDSKKFLKIMFSYNNKELIINETVPNRFSPKSPDKAHLNLHINSLELGDSAVYFCASSIVSGELFFGEGSRLTVL.

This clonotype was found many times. This CDR3 reads CASSPGHPYEQYF. CDR3 nucleotide sequence: TGTGCCAGCAGTCCGGGACACCCCTACGAGCAGTACTTC. The rearrangement uses TRBV27 and TRBJ2-7; D perhaps matches TRBD1 (6 bases). The CDR3 totals 13 residues. The germline gives CDR1 MNHEY, CDR2 SMNVEV (reference sequence). V lost 5 bases and J 2 bases, leaving 10 bases between the germline ends.

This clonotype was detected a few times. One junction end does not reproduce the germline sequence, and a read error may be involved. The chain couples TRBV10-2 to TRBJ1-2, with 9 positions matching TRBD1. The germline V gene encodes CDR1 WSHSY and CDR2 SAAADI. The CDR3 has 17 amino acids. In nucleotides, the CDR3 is TGTGCCAGCAGTTACTCGGACCGGGACAGGGACAACTATGGCTACACCTTC. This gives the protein CASSYSDRDRDNYGYTF.

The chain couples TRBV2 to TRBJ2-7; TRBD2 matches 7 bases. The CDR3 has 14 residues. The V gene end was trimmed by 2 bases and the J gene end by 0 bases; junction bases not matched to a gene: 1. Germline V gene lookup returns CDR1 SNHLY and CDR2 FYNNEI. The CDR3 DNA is TGTGCCAGCAGTGAACTAGCGGACTCCTACGAGCAGTACTTC. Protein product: CASSELADSYEQYF. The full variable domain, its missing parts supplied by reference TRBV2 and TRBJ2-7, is EPEVTQTPSHQVTQMGQEVILRCVPISNHLYFYWYRQILGQKVEFLVSFYNNEISEKSEIFDDQFSVERPDGSNFTLKIRSTKLEDSAMYFCASSELADSYEQYFGPGTRLTVT.

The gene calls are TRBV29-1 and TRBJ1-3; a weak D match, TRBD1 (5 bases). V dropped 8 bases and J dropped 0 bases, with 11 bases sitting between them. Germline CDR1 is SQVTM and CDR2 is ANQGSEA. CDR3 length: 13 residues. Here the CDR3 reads CSFGTNSGNTIYF. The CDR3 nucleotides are TGCAGCTTTGGGACTAACTCTGGAAACACCATATATTTT.

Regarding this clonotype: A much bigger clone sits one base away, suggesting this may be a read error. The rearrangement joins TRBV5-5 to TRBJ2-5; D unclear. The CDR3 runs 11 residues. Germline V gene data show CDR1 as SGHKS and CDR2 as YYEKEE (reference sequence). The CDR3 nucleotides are TGTGCCAGCACCGTGAGAGAGGCCCAGTACTTC. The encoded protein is CASTVREAQYF.

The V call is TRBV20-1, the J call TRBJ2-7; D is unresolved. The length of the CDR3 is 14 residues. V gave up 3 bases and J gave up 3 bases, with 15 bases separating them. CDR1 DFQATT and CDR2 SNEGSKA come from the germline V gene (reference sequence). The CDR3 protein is CSARSRQTLYEQYF. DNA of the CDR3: TGCAGTGCTAGGTCCCGGCAGACCCTCTACGAGCAGTACTTC.